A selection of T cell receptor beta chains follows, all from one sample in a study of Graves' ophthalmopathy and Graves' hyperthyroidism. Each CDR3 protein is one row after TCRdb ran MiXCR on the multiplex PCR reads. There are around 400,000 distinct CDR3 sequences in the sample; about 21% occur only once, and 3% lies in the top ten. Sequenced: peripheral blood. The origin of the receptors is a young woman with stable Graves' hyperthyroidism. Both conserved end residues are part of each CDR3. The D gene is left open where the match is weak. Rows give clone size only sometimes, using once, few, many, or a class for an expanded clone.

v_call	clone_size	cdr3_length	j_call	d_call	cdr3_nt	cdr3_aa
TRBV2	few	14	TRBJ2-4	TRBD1	TGTGCCAGCAATTCCAGGGGGACCAAAAACATTCAGTACTTC	CASNSRGTKNIQYF
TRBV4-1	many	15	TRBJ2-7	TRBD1	TGCGCCAGCAGTTTACCGGGACAGGGGGCCGATTGGCAGTACTTC	CASSLPGQGADWQYF
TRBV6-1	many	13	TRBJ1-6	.	TGTGCCAGCAGTGAAGAAAGGGGTTCACCCCTCCACTTT	CASSEERGSPLHF
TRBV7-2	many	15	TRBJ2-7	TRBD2	TGTGCCAGCAGCTTATTTGCTAGCGGGATGGACGAGCAGTACTTC	CASSLFASGMDEQYF
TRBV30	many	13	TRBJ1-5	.	TGTGCCTGGAGTGACTCTAGCAATCAGCCCCAGCATTTT	CAWSDSSNQPQHF
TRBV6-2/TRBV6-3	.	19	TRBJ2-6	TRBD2	TGTGCCAGCAGCCCCCCGGGGAGGGCCGCCTCGTCTGGGGCCAACGTCCTGACTTTC	CASSPPGRAASSGANVLTF
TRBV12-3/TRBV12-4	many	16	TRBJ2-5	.	TGTGCCAGCAGTTCCGAAACCAGGAACCTCCAAGAGACCCAGTACTTC	CASSSETRNLQETQYF
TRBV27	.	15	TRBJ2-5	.	TGTGCCAGCAGTTTCGGTCGTCAGGGCGGGGAGACCCAGTACTTC	CASSFGRQGGETQYF
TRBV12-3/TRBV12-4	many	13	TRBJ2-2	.	TGTGCCAGCAGTTTATACCCTACCGGGGAGCTGTTTTTT	CASSLYPTGELFF
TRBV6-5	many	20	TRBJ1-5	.	TGTGCCAGCAGTTACTCGACCTCAAAAGAAACAGGGTTGGGCAATCAGCCCCAGCATTTT	CASSYSTSKETGLGNQPQHF
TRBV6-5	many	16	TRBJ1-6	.	TGTGCCAGCAGTTTCTTACAAAGGGGCCCCTGGTCACCCCTCCACTTT	CASSFLQRGPWSPLHF
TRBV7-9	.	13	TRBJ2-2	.	TGTGCCAGCAGATTCGGTGGAGCCGGGGAGCTGTTTTTT	CASRFGGAGELFF
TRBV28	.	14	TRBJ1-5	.	TGTGCCAGCATTCACGGGGAATTTCAACAGCCCCAGCATTTT	CASIHGEFQQPQHF
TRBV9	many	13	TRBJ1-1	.	TGTGCCAGCAGCTCCGGGGCGAACACTGAAGCTTTCTTT	CASSSGANTEAFF
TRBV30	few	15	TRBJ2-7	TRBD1	TGTGCCTGGAGTTTCGGTGACAGGGTCACCTACGAGCAGTACTTC	CAWSFGDRVTYEQYF
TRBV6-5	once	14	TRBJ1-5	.	TGTGCCAGCAGTTACTCCAAAAGGAATCAGCCCCAGCATTTT	CASSYSKRNQPQHF
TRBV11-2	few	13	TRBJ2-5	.	TGTGCCAGCAGCTTAAGAACCCTGGAGACCCAGTACTTC	CASSLRTLETQYF
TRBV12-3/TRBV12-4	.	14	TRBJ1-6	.	TGTGCCAGCAGCCCCTCCAGGGAGAGTTCACCCCTCCACTTT	CASSPSRESSPLHF
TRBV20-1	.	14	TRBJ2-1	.	TGCAGCGGCTTGAATATCGGGCAGGACGATGAGCAGTTCTTC	CSGLNIGQDDEQFF
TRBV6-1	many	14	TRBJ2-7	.	TGTGCCACCTGGAGTCCGAGACAGGCCAACGAGCAGTACTTC	CATWSPRQANEQYF
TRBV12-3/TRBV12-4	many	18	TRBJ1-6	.	TGTGCCAGCAGTATGCGACAAGCCCTGGGGCCCTATAATTCACCCCTCCACTTT	CASSMRQALGPYNSPLHF
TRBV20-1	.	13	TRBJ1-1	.	TGCAGTGCTAGGGCCAGGGGTGGGGCTGAAGCTTTCTTT	CSARARGGAEAFF
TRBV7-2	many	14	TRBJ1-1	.	TGTGCCAGCAGTCTTACTCACATAAACACTGAAGCTTTCTTT	CASSLTHINTEAFF
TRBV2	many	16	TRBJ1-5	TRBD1	TGTGCCAGCAGTTTCCCCCGACAGGGTGCAGTTTCGCCCCAGCATTTT	CASSFPRQGAVSPQHF
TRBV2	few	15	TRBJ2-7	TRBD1	TGTGCCAGCAGTGTCCGCCCAGGGGGCGCGGGGGAGCAGTACTTC	CASSVRPGGAGEQYF
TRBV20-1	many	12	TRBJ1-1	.	TGCAGTGCTCTTGACCCGAACACTGAAGCTTTCTTT	CSALDPNTEAFF
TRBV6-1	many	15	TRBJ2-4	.	TGTGCCAGCAGTCCGGGGGCCGGGACCAAAAACATTCAGTACTTC	CASSPGAGTKNIQYF
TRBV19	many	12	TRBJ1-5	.	TGTGCCAGTAGTATTAGCAATCAGCCCCAGCATTTT	CASSISNQPQHF
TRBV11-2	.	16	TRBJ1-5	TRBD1	TGTGCCAGCAGCTTAGATCCAGGGGGCTTCAATCAGCCCCAGCATTTT	CASSLDPGGFNQPQHF
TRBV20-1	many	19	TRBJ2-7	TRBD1	TGCAGTGCTAGAGATACTCGTCAGGGGGACCTAAATTCCCCCTACGAGCAGTACTTC	CSARDTRQGDLNSPYEQYF
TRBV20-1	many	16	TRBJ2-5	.	TGCAGTGCTCCGCCTCGGGCGGAAGGGGCACAAGAGACCCAGTACTTC	CSAPPRAEGAQETQYF
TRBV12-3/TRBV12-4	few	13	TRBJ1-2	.	TGTGCCAGCGATTTAGGGGGGGGCTATGGCTACACCTTC	CASDLGGGYGYTF
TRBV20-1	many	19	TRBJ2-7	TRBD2	TGCAGTGCTAGACCAATTACGCGACTAGCGGGAAATAGCTACTACGAGCAGTACTTC	CSARPITRLAGNSYYEQYF
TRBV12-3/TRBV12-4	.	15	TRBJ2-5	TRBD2	TGTGCCAGCAGTTTAGTGGGGACTAGCGGGGAGACCCAGTACTTC	CASSLVGTSGETQYF
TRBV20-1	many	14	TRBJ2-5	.	TGCAGTGCTGGCCTGGACGGGAGTACCGAGACCCAGTACTTC	CSAGLDGSTETQYF
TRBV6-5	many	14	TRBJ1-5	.	TGTGCCAGCAGTAACCGGGACAGCAATCAGCCCCAGCATTTT	CASSNRDSNQPQHF
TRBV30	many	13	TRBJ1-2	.	TGTGCCTGGACGCCCGACGACCAATATGGCTACACCTTC	CAWTPDDQYGYTF
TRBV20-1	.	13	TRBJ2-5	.	TGCAGTGCTAGAGATCCACTTCAAGAGACCCAGTACTTC	CSARDPLQETQYF
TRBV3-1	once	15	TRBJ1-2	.	TGTGCCAGCAGCCAAGATAGAACCAGGACGAGTGGCTACACCTTC	CASSQDRTRTSGYTF
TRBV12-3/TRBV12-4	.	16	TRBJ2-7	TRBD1	TGTGCCAGCAGTCCGAGGGCGACAGGGGTTGGACACGAGCAGTACTTC	CASSPRATGVGHEQYF
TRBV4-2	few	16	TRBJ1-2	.	TGTGCCAGCAGCCAAGATACCCAGGTCTATCTTCATGGCTACACCTTC	CASSQDTQVYLHGYTF
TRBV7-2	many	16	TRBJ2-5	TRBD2	TGTGCCAGCAGCTCCGGACTAGCGGGAGTGGGGGAGACCCAGTACTTC	CASSSGLAGVGETQYF
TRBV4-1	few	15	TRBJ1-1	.	TGCGCCAGCAGCCAAGAGGGCCGACAGGTCGCTGAAGCTTTCTTT	CASSQEGRQVAEAFF
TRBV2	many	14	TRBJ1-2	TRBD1	TGTGCCAGCAGTGGGTTCAGGGGGCTTGGTGGCTACACCTTC	CASSGFRGLGGYTF
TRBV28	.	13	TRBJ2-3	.	TGTGCCAGCACCATCCGCTTCCCTGATACGCAGTATTTT	CASTIRFPDTQYF
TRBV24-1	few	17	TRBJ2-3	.	TGTGCCACCAGTGATTCCTCCGGGATAGGGTTTACAGATACGCAGTATTTT	CATSDSSGIGFTDTQYF
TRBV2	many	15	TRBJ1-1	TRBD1	TGTGCCAGCAAACCGATACAGGGGTGGTTCCCTGAAGCTTTCTTT	CASKPIQGWFPEAFF
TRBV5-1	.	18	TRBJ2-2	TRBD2	TGCGCCAGCAGCTCAGGACTAGCGGGGGCTCCGGCGGTCGGGGAGCTGTTTTTT	CASSSGLAGAPAVGELFF
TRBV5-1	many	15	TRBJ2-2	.	TGCGCCAGCAACCCGTCGGGCTCATTCATTGGGGAGCTGTTTTTT	CASNPSGSFIGELFF
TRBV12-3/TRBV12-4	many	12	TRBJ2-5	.	TGTGCCAGCAGTTTCCTGAGCGAGACCCGGTACTTC	CASSFLSETRYF
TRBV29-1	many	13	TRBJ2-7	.	TGCAGCGTTTCACAGGGCCGCTCCTACGAGCAGTACTTC	CSVSQGRSYEQYF
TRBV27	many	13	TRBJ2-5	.	TGTGCCAGCAGTTTAAGGCCTCGAGAGACCCAGTACTTC	CASSLRPRETQYF
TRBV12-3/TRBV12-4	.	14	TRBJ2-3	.	TGTGCCAGCAGTCCCCCGGCTCGGGCGGATACGCAGTATTTT	CASSPPARADTQYF